The 20 T cell receptor beta chains reported below all come from one sample, sequenced in a study of blood T cell repertoires in COVID-19. Sequencing was performed with immunoSEQ multiplex PCR; in TCRdb, only in-frame clones are kept and a portion is missing. There are over 250,000 clones in the sample; more than 85% occur only once, and around 2.6% lies in the top ten. Sequences were obtained from peripheral blood. The receptors were gathered from a person under 35 with COVID-19, enrolled during active disease.

The V gene is TRBV6-1, the J gene TRBJ2-5; maybe TRBD1 (5 bases). The CDR3 is 16 residues long. The V gene's germline CDR1 is MNHNS and CDR2 SASEGT. V shed 3 bases and J shed 4 bases, with 18 bases lying between them. CDR3 nucleotide sequence: TGTGCCAGCAGTGATCTCGGACAAAGGGTAAGAGAGACCCAGTACTTC. This translates into CASSDLGQRVRETQYF.

On this clone: Other DNA sequences in the same sample also yield this CDR3. V gene TRBV19 combines with J gene TRBJ2-7, with D perhaps matching TRBD1 (5 bases). Germline V gene data show CDR1 as LNHDA and CDR2 as SQIVND (reference sequence). Trimming left V 5 bases short and J 2 bases short, with 10 bases between. The length of the CDR3 is 13 residues. As DNA, the CDR3 is TGTGCCAGTAGTGGCACAGGTGCCTACGAGCAGTACTTC. Encoded protein: CASSGTGAYEQYF.

The rearrangement uses TRBV12-3 or TRBV12-4 and TRBJ1-5; D might be TRBD1 (5 bases). V gave up 5 bases and J gave up 1 base, with 6 bases separating them. The CDR3 extends over 13 amino acids. Written as DNA, the CDR3 is TGTGCCAGCAGTGACAGAAGCAATCAGCCCCAGCATTTT. It yields the protein CASSDRSNQPQHF.

This chain joins TRBV19 and TRBJ2-5; 7 positions match TRBD2. Trimming cost V 4 bases and J 10 bases; bases outside gene matches: 15. The CDR3 contains 15 residues. Germline lookup yields CDR1 LNHDA and CDR2 SQIVND (reference sequence). DNA of the CDR3: TGTGCCAGTAGTACGAGCGGGGATGGGGCCGGGGACCAGTACTTC. Residues: CASSTSGDGAGDQYF.

The V and J genes are TRBV28 and TRBJ2-5, with 8 nucleotides matching TRBD1. There are 16 residues in the CDR3. V lost 2 bases, J lost 4 bases, and 9 bases stayed unmatched. Germline lookup yields CDR1 MDHEN and CDR2 SYDVKM. In DNA, the CDR3 is TGTGCCAGCAGTTTACGCGGACAGGGCCGAGGAGAGACCCAGTACTTC. The encoded protein is CASSLRGQGRGETQYF.

The V gene is TRBV7-9, the J gene TRBJ1-1; D might be TRBD1 (5 bases). V lost 4 bases, J lost 1 base, and 7 bases lay in between. Germline CDR1 SEHNR, CDR2 FQNEAQ (reference sequence). The CDR3 has 13 amino acids. The CDR3 here is CASSWQGNTEAFF. CDR3 DNA sequence: TGTGCCAGCAGCTGGCAGGGGAACACTGAAGCTTTCTTT.

The V gene is TRBV13, the J gene TRBJ2-3, with 9 bases matching TRBD2. V lost 4 bases to trimming and J lost 2 bases; unmatched junction nucleotides: 4. The CDR3 contains 15 residues. The germline gives CDR1 PRHDT, CDR2 FYEKMQ (reference sequence). The CDR3 DNA reads as TGTGCCAGCAGCTCTAGCGGGAAACACACAGATACGCAGTATTTT. Protein sequence: CASSSSGKHTDTQYF.

V is TRBV3-1 (or the pseudogene TRBV3-2) and J is TRBJ1-2; 9 positions agree with TRBD1. Losses at the gene ends were 0 bases for V and 8 bases for J; bases not matched to a gene: 4. Germline CDR1 LGHDT, CDR2 YNNKEL (reference sequence). The CDR3 totals 14 residues. The CDR3 region has the DNA TGTGCCAGCAGCCAAGACGACAGGGGGGGCGGCTACACCTTC. It codes for CASSQDDRGGGYTF.

The CDR3: CASSLGFGTGVVTDTQYF. The CDR3 region has the DNA TGTGCCAGCAGCTTAGGTTTCGGGACAGGGGTTGTGACAGATACGCAGTATTTT. V usage is TRBV7-6 and J usage is TRBJ2-3; 10 bases map to TRBD1. CDR3 length equals 18 residues. Unmatched junction bases numbered 10, after V lost 1 base and J lost 3 bases. Germline V CDR1 and CDR2: SGHVS, FNYEAQ.

The chain couples TRBV6-5 to TRBJ2-7; a weak D match, TRBD2 (7 bases). V dropped 2 bases and J dropped 5 bases, with 16 bases sitting between them. The CDR3 is 15 amino acids. Germline V lookup: CDR1 MNHEY, CDR2 SVGAGI. Here the CDR3 reads CASSYLGGAWDEQYF. The CDR3 coding sequence is TGTGCCAGCAGTTACCTGGGGGGGGCATGGGACGAGCAGTACTTC.

The chain is built from TRBV7-2 and TRBJ2-1, with D perhaps matching TRBD2 (7 bases). CDR3 length: 18 amino acids. Germline lookup yields CDR1 SGHTA and CDR2 FQGNSA. Trimming left V 1 base short and J 6 bases short, with 22 bases between. The CDR3: CASSLVGTDRGGGNEQFF. CDR3 nucleotides: TGTGCCAGCAGCTTAGTTGGCACAGATCGAGGGGGGGGCAATGAGCAGTTCTTC.

This chain connects TRBV19 to TRBJ2-6, with D perhaps matching TRBD1 (6 bases). The germline V and J ends were trimmed by 8 bases and 2 bases, with 7 bases remaining between them. The CDR3 consists of 13 residues. The germline CDR1 and CDR2 sequences are LNHDA and SQIVND (reference sequence). CDR3 region: CASGGAGANVLTF. Here the CDR3 DNA reads TGTGCCAGTGGGGGCGCTGGGGCCAACGTCCTGACTTTC.

V is TRBV5-6 and J is TRBJ2-5; 13 nucleotides align to TRBD2. Trimming removed 6 bases from V and 4 bases from J; junction bases left unmatched: 3. This CDR3 region has 14 residues. Germline lookup yields CDR1 SGHDT and CDR2 YYEEEE. CDR3 sequence (DNA): TGTGCCAGCACTGGACTAGCGGGAGCAGAGACCCAGTACTTC. This translates into CASTGLAGAETQYF. The full variable domain, in which reference TRBV5-6 and TRBJ2-5 provide the parts outside the CDR3, is DAGVTQSPTHLIKTRGQQVTLRCSPKSGHDTVSWYQQALGQGPQFIFQYYEEEERQRGNFPDRFSGHQFPNYSSELNVNALLLGDSALYLCASTGLAGAETQYFGPGTRLLVL.

The chain links TRBV10-3 to TRBJ2-7, with 7 bases identical to TRBD1. CDR3 length equals 14 residues. V shed 4 bases and J 5 bases; nucleotides not matched to a gene: 8. Germline CDR1 ENHRY, CDR2 SYGVKD. For the CDR3, the DNA is TGTGCCATCAGTGGACCGGGACAGATGAACGAGCAGTACTTC. Amino acid sequence: CAISGPGQMNEQYF.

This clone came up a few times. V usage is TRBV30 and J usage is TRBJ2-1; the match to TRBD2 covers 8 bases. Germline loops: CDR1 GTSNPN, CDR2 SVGIG (reference sequence). J gave up 3 bases and V 8 bases, and 9 bases lay outside the gene matches. The CDR3 runs to 14 residues. Here the CDR3 DNA reads TGTGCCGGAGAGGGACTAGGGGGCTACAATGAGCAGTTCTTC. Its protein product is CAGEGLGGYNEQFF.

J is TRBJ1-6 and V is TRBV11-2; TRBD1 matches at 9 bases. J gave up 7 bases and V 2 bases, and 6 bases lay outside the gene matches. Germline CDR1 SGHAT, CDR2 FQNNGV. The CDR3 extends over 16 amino acids. The CDR3 nucleotides read TGTGCCAGCAGCTTAACTACCGGGACAGGGAATTCACCCCTCCACTTT. This sequence encodes CASSLTTGTGNSPLHF.

The chain is built from TRBV7-9 and TRBJ2-7; 9 bases align to TRBD1. Germline loops: CDR1 SEHNR, CDR2 FQNEAQ (reference sequence). V lost 5 bases to trimming and J lost 6 bases; unmatched junction nucleotides: 8. The CDR3 covers 14 residues. The CDR3, as DNA: TGTGCCAGCAGCCCGCAACAGGGGGCGGCCGAGCAGTACTTC. This gives the protein CASSPQQGAAEQYF.

The gene calls are TRBV15 and TRBJ1-1; no clear D. The germline V and J ends were trimmed by 0 bases and 1 base, with 9 bases remaining between them. CDR3 length: 15 amino acids. The germline V gene has CDR1 LNHNV and CDR2 YYDKDF (reference sequence). CDR3 protein: CATSRDGPRNTEAFF. In DNA form, the CDR3 reads TGTGCCACCAGCAGAGACGGTCCCCGGAACACTGAAGCTTTCTTT. Combining the CDR3 with reference TRBV15 and TRBJ1-1 gives the whole variable domain DAMVIQNPRYQVTQFGKPVTLSCSQTLNHNVMYWYQQKSSQAPKLLFHYYDKDFNNEADTPDNFQSRRPNTSFCFLDIRSPGLGDTAMYLCATSRDGPRNTEAFFGQGTRLTVV.

The chain links TRBV10-3 to TRBJ2-5; no clear D gene. V dropped 0 bases and J dropped 2 bases, with 7 bases sitting between them. Germline values: CDR1 ENHRY, CDR2 SYGVKD. CDR3 length equals 14 residues. The CDR3 reads CAISESSTQETQYF. Written as DNA, the CDR3 is TGTGCCATCAGTGAGTCGAGTACTCAAGAGACCCAGTACTTC.

The chain combines TRBV6-6 with TRBJ1-2; no clear D gene. The CDR3 totals 16 residues. Germline CDR1 reads MNHNY; CDR2 reads SVGAGI (reference sequence). V shed 2 bases and J shed 4 bases, with 17 bases lying between them. CDR3 bases: TGTGCCAGCAGTTACCATGACGGGCGAGAGGGCTATGGCTACACCTTC. Its translation is CASSYHDGREGYGYTF.